This is a list of T cell receptor beta chains from one sample in a study of blood T cells in healthy people across ages. TCRdb fed the 5' RACE reads into MiXCR, producing one record per CDR3 protein. The table lists 600,000 or so distinct CDR3 sequences, roughly 30% of them singletons. Specimen: blood. The source of these receptors is a woman older than 75 in good health. Both conserved end residues are part of each CDR3. Each record gives: D gene, J gene, clone size, V gene, CDR3 length, CDR3 DNA, CDR3 protein. D genes are given only for firm matches. Clone size, where shown, is once, few, many, or a class for clones that have expanded.

D: .
J: TRBJ2-3
size: many
V: TRBV5-1
length: 16
DNA: TGCGCCAGCAGCTTGGCCCCAGGAAGTGGCACAGATACGCAGTATTTT
CDR3: CASSLAPGSGTDTQYF

D: .
J: TRBJ1-4
size: .
V: TRBV25-1
length: 14
DNA: TGTGCCAGCAGTGAGACGATAACTAATGAAAAACTGTTTTTT
CDR3: CASSETITNEKLFF

D: .
J: TRBJ2-7
size: few
V: TRBV6-5
length: 13
DNA: TGTGCCAGCAGTTACTCGTTCGAAGAGGAGCAGTACTTC
CDR3: CASSYSFEEEQYF

D: TRBD1
J: TRBJ1-5
size: few
V: TRBV20-1
length: 17
DNA: TGCAGTGCTAGCCCCGGGACAGGCTTCTCTAGCAATCAGCCCCAGCATTTT
CDR3: CSASPGTGFSSNQPQHF

D: .
J: TRBJ2-7
size: many
V: TRBV25-1
length: 12
DNA: TGTGCCAGCACCGGGGGCTTATACGAGCAGTACTTC
CDR3: CASTGGLYEQYF

D: .
J: TRBJ2-3
size: many
V: TRBV29-1
length: 13
DNA: TGCAGCGTGGGGCGTCGGGCCGCAGATACGCAGTATTTT
CDR3: CSVGRRAADTQYF

D: .
J: TRBJ2-1
size: many
V: TRBV10-3
length: 15
DNA: TGTGCCATCAGAGAAGTACAAGGACAGAAGCATGAGCAGTTCTTC
CDR3: CAIREVQGQKHEQFF

D: TRBD1
J: TRBJ2-6
size: many
V: TRBV20-1
length: 19
DNA: TGCAGTGCTCCTGGGGGGACAGGGAGGCTTAGCTCTGGGGCCAACGTCCTGACTTTC
CDR3: CSAPGGTGRLSSGANVLTF

D: .
J: TRBJ1-3
size: .
V: TRBV20-1
length: 14
DNA: TGCAGTGCAAGAAGCGGGGGGCCGGGAAACACCATATATTTT
CDR3: CSARSGGPGNTIYF

D: TRBD2
J: TRBJ2-7
size: many
V: TRBV28
length: 14
DNA: TGTGCCAGCACCCTTCCTAGCGGGAACTACGAGCAGTACTTC
CDR3: CASTLPSGNYEQYF

D: .
J: TRBJ1-1
size: many
V: TRBV7-2
length: 13
DNA: TGTGCCAGCAGCTCCCTTAAGATTGCTGAAGCTTTCTTT
CDR3: CASSSLKIAEAFF

D: .
J: TRBJ2-7
size: many
V: TRBV15
length: 14
DNA: TGTGCCACCAGCAGGACATCGACAGCCTACGAGCAGTACTTC
CDR3: CATSRTSTAYEQYF

D: .
J: TRBJ1-1
size: few
V: TRBV19
length: 15
DNA: TGTGCCAGTAGTTCCGGGACACAACCCGGCACTGAAGCTTTCTTT
CDR3: CASSSGTQPGTEAFF

D: .
J: TRBJ2-7
size: many
V: TRBV4-3
length: 13
DNA: TGCGCCAGCAGCCAAGATATGGGTTACGAGCAGTACTTC
CDR3: CASSQDMGYEQYF

D: TRBD1
J: TRBJ2-5
size: .
V: TRBV7-9
length: 15
DNA: TGTGCCAGCAGCTCATCGGACAGGGCGGGAGAGACCCAGTACTTC
CDR3: CASSSSDRAGETQYF

D: .
J: TRBJ1-1
size: few
V: TRBV7-9
length: 13
DNA: TGTGCCAGCAGCTTACGGGAAGGGGGTGAAGCTTTCTTT
CDR3: CASSLREGGEAFF

D: TRBD1
J: TRBJ2-5
size: .
V: TRBV6-5
length: 15
DNA: TGTGCCAGCAGTACGACCGGGACAGGGAGTATTGAGCAGTACTTC
CDR3: CASSTTGTGSIEQYF

D: TRBD2
J: TRBJ2-7
size: many
V: TRBV28
length: 17
DNA: TGTGCCAGCAGTAGGACTAGCGGGGGGGCCGGCTCCTACGAGCAGTACTTC
CDR3: CASSRTSGGAGSYEQYF

D: .
J: TRBJ2-3
size: many
V: TRBV24-1
length: 14
DNA: TGTGCCACCAGTGATTTCGCTATCTCAGATACGCAGTATTTT
CDR3: CATSDFAISDTQYF

D: .
J: TRBJ2-5
size: .
V: TRBV7-9
length: 14
DNA: TGTGCCAGCAGCTTAGACCTCAATAAGTGGGAGCAGTACTTC
CDR3: CASSLDLNKWEQYF

D: .
J: TRBJ1-2
size: many
V: TRBV10-3
length: 14
DNA: TGTGCCATCAGTGAAAGCTTAGGGGGTGATGGCTACACCTTC
CDR3: CAISESLGGDGYTF

D: .
J: TRBJ1-3
size: few
V: TRBV6-1
length: 14
DNA: TGTGCCAGCAGTGAAGGGCCCTCTGGAAACACCATATATTTT
CDR3: CASSEGPSGNTIYF

D: .
J: TRBJ2-3
size: .
V: TRBV20-1
length: 17
DNA: TGCAGTGCTAGTTGGGTCGGGGGCGGGCGGGCTGAGGTTACGCAGTATTTT
CDR3: CSASWVGGGRAEVTQYF

D: .
J: TRBJ1-6
size: .
V: TRBV2
length: 15
DNA: TGTGCCAGCAGCCCGGTTCGGGGGGATAATTCACCCCTCCACTTT
CDR3: CASSPVRGDNSPLHF

D: .
J: TRBJ2-1
size: .
V: TRBV20-1
length: 11
DNA: TGCAGTGCTAGAGGGGAGAATGAGCAGTTCTTC
CDR3: CSARGENEQFF

D: .
J: TRBJ2-7
size: .
V: TRBV5-1
length: 13
DNA: TGCGCCAGCAGCCGAGCCCTGGATTACGAGCAGTACTTC
CDR3: CASSRALDYEQYF

D: TRBD1
J: TRBJ2-1
size: .
V: TRBV6-2/TRBV6-3
length: 18
DNA: TGTGCCAGCAGCGGGACAGGGGGCAGGGGTAGCTCCTACAATGAGCAGTTCTTC
CDR3: CASSGTGGRGSSYNEQFF

D: .
J: TRBJ1-2
size: .
V: TRBV4-2
length: 16
DNA: TGTGCCGGCAGCCAAGAGTGGCAGGATAACAACTATGGCTACACCTTC
CDR3: CAGSQEWQDNNYGYTF

D: .
J: TRBJ1-5
size: many
V: TRBV2
length: 15
DNA: TGTGCCAGCAGTGAGTCAGGGGTTAGCAATCAGCCCCAGCATTTT
CDR3: CASSESGVSNQPQHF

D: TRBD1
J: TRBJ2-1
size: .
V: TRBV7-2
length: 15
DNA: TGTGCCAGCAGCTCACAGGGGCCGTTGGACAATGAGCAGTTCTTC
CDR3: CASSSQGPLDNEQFF

D: TRBD1
J: TRBJ2-7
size: many
V: TRBV5-1
length: 14
DNA: TGCGCCAGCAGCCTCCGACAGGGGAAGGGCGAGCAGTACTTC
CDR3: CASSLRQGKGEQYF

D: TRBD1
J: TRBJ1-1
size: few
V: TRBV6-2/TRBV6-3
length: 13
DNA: TGTGCCAGCTTAGACAGGGCCTACACTGAAGCTTTCTTT
CDR3: CASLDRAYTEAFF

D: .
J: TRBJ2-7
size: .
V: TRBV28
length: 13
DNA: TGTGCCAGCAGCCAAACACCTTCCTACGAGCAGTACTTC
CDR3: CASSQTPSYEQYF

D: .
J: TRBJ1-4
size: .
V: TRBV18
length: 13
DNA: TGTGCCAGCTCAGCTGACAGATTAACCCAACTGTTTTTT
CDR3: CASSADRLTQLFF

D: .
J: TRBJ2-6
size: few
V: TRBV20-1
length: 18
DNA: TGCAGTGCCCTACCCCGGGTCTACCTCTTTTCTGGGGCCAACGTCCTGACTTTC
CDR3: CSALPRVYLFSGANVLTF

D: TRBD2
J: TRBJ2-7
size: many
V: TRBV7-2
length: 17
DNA: TGTGCCAGCAGCTTAGGACTAGCGGGGGGTCGCTCCTACGAGCAGTACTTC
CDR3: CASSLGLAGGRSYEQYF

D: .
J: TRBJ1-2
size: many
V: TRBV29-1
length: 12
DNA: TGCAGCGGTGGCAGTTCTAACTATGGCTACACCTTC
CDR3: CSGGSSNYGYTF

D: .
J: TRBJ1-6
size: many
V: TRBV7-8
length: 16
DNA: TGTGCCAGCAGCTTAGACAGAGCAAGCCCTAATTCACCCCTCCACTTT
CDR3: CASSLDRASPNSPLHF

D: .
J: TRBJ2-7
size: many
V: TRBV20-1
length: 13
DNA: TGCAGTGCCACCTCGACAGAAATCTACGAGCAGTACTTC
CDR3: CSATSTEIYEQYF

D: .
J: TRBJ1-4
size: many
V: TRBV7-6
length: 15
DNA: TGTGCCAGCAGCTCTTCGGGGGCTAGGAATGAAAAACTGTTTTTT
CDR3: CASSSSGARNEKLFF

D: .
J: TRBJ1-4
size: .
V: TRBV7-9
length: 14
DNA: TGTGCCAGCAGCTCGGGCAGCTCGAATGAAGAACTGTTTTTT
CDR3: CASSSGSSNEELFF

D: .
J: TRBJ2-7
size: many
V: TRBV5-1
length: 13
DNA: TGCGCCAGCAGCCGGCCCCAGGCCTACGAGCAGTACTTC
CDR3: CASSRPQAYEQYF

D: .
J: TRBJ2-7
size: many
V: TRBV9
length: 15
DNA: TGTGCCAGCAGCCCCCGACAGGTAACCTTCGGCGAGCAGTACTTC
CDR3: CASSPRQVTFGEQYF

D: .
J: TRBJ1-1
size: few
V: TRBV7-3
length: 16
DNA: TGTGCCAGCAGCTACCGAGTATCGGGGGTCGGCACTGAAGCTTTCTTT
CDR3: CASSYRVSGVGTEAFF

D: .
J: TRBJ2-3
size: .
V: TRBV5-6
length: 14
DNA: TGTGCCAGCAGCTGGGTAGGAGGCACAGATACGCAGTATTTT
CDR3: CASSWVGGTDTQYF

D: .
J: TRBJ2-2
size: .
V: TRBV5-1
length: 15
DNA: TGCGCCAGCACTTCGGGAAGGGCGAACACCGGGGAGCGGTTTTTT
CDR3: CASTSGRANTGERFF